The rows below give T cell receptor beta chains drawn from one sample of a study of identical twins. TCRdb re-analysed the 5' RACE reads in MiXCR, keeping a single row per CDR3 protein. The table lists a few hundred thousand distinct CDR3 sequences, about 24% of them singletons. The same specimen was also included in a second study, on T cells expressing NK-cell markers.

Sample: CD4+ T cells sorted from blood. The origin of the receptors is a woman aged 18 to 35 in good health. The CDR3 runs from the conserved cysteine through the conserved F or W. The D gene is left open where the match is weak. Size is omitted from some rows. Given values are once, few, many or a class for expanded clones.

J,D,V,size,DNA,CDR3
TRBJ2-2,TRBD2,TRBV5-1,NA,TGCGCCAGCTTCACCGGGACTAGCGCGGGCACCGGGGAGCTGTTTTTT,CASFTGTSAGTGELFF
TRBJ2-2,NA,TRBV29-1,NA,TGCAGCGTTGAGGGCAGGGCAGGGAACACCGGGGAGCTGTTTTTT,CSVEGRAGNTGELFF
TRBJ2-3,NA,TRBV6-5,NA,TGTGCCAGCAGTTACCCGAACTCCGCTAGCACAGATACGCAGTATTTT,CASSYPNSASTDTQYF
TRBJ2-7,NA,TRBV7-8,few,TGTGCCAGCAGCTTTGGAGAGGGCCGGGCCTACGAGCAGTACTTC,CASSFGEGRAYEQYF
TRBJ2-7,TRBD1,TRBV5-1,few,TGCGCCAGCAGCTCTGGACAGGCCGGGGACGAGCAGTACTTC,CASSSGQAGDEQYF
TRBJ2-7,NA,TRBV6-2/TRBV6-3,NA,TGTGCCAGCAGCAGGGGCAGCCAAGGAGAGCAGTACTTC,CASSRGSQGEQYF
TRBJ2-1,NA,TRBV5-1,NA,TGCGCCAGCAGCTTCGTCCAGGGCCGTTACAATGAGCAGTTCTTC,CASSFVQGRYNEQFF
TRBJ2-2,NA,TRBV11-3,NA,TGTGCCAGCAGCTTAGAGAACTCCGGGGAGCTGTTTTTT,CASSLENSGELFF
TRBJ1-4,NA,TRBV9,NA,TGTGCCAGCAGCGTAGCTACTTATGGGGAAAAACTGTTTTTT,CASSVATYGEKLFF
TRBJ2-1,TRBD2,TRBV10-1,NA,TGCGCCAGCAGTGAGTCGACTAGCGGCCTCAATGAGCAGTTCTTC,CASSESTSGLNEQFF
TRBJ2-1,NA,TRBV6-5,few,TGTGCCAGCAGTTACTCCTCTGGGCAGTCCCACAATGAGCAGTTCTTC,CASSYSSGQSHNEQFF
TRBJ2-7,NA,TRBV18,NA,TGTGCCAGCTCACCGCGGATTACAGGGCACGAGCAGTACTTC,CASSPRITGHEQYF
TRBJ1-1,NA,TRBV10-3,NA,TGTGCCATCAGTGAGTCGTACGGGGGGGAAGCTTTCTTT,CAISESYGGEAFF
TRBJ1-1,NA,TRBV7-9,NA,TGTGCCAGCAGCTTAGAACTCAGCTCTGAAACTTTCTTT,CASSLELSSETFF
TRBJ2-6,NA,TRBV2,NA,TGTGCCAGCAGTGACGGCAGGAGGGATACCGGGGCCAACGTCCTGACTTTC,CASSDGRRDTGANVLTF
TRBJ2-5,NA,TRBV11-3,NA,TGTGCCAGCAGCGCTGTGGGGGAAGAGACCCAGTACTTC,CASSAVGEETQYF
TRBJ1-4,TRBD1,TRBV7-9,NA,TGTGCCAGCAGCCCCAAGGGACAGAATGAAAAACTGTTTTTT,CASSPKGQNEKLFF
TRBJ2-3,TRBD2,TRBV7-8,few,TGTGCCAGCAGCCCTCGGACTAGCGGGACCACAGATACGCAGTATTTT,CASSPRTSGTTDTQYF
TRBJ2-1,TRBD2,TRBV5-1,NA,TGCGCCAGCGCCTTGGGACTAGCAATATACAATGAGCAGTTCTTC,CASALGLAIYNEQFF
TRBJ1-4,NA,TRBV20-1,NA,TGCAGTGCTAGTGGAGTACAACGGATTGAAAAACTGTTTTTT,CSASGVQRIEKLFF
TRBJ2-1,NA,TRBV6-2/TRBV6-3,NA,TGTGCCACCATGCGTTCATACAATGAGCAGTTCTTC,CATMRSYNEQFF
TRBJ1-5,NA,TRBV16,NA,TGTGCCAGCAGCCAAGTGCGTGGGGCTACGGCCCAGCATTTT,CASSQVRGATAQHF
TRBJ2-1,NA,TRBV12-3/TRBV12-4,NA,TGTGCCAGCAGTGGCCTAGCGCCCAATGAGCAGTTCTTC,CASSGLAPNEQFF
TRBJ2-3,TRBD2,TRBV5-1,many,TGCGCCAGCAGCCGAGGACTAGCAGGCACAGATACGCAGTATTTT,CASSRGLAGTDTQYF